This is a list of T cell receptor beta chains from one sample in a study of T-cell memory formation after mild COVID-19. In TCRdb, the 5' RACE reads were re-called with MiXCR into one record per CDR3 protein. Among about 38,000 distinct CDR3 sequences listed, roughly an eighth were seen once. The sequencing input was PBMCs or a T cell subset sorted from them (not recorded which). These receptor sequences come from a young man who had mild COVID-19 (a few samples of this study predate the infection). Cell type and time point are not known. CDR3s include the opening cysteine and the closing phenylalanine or tryptophan. Each record gives: V gene, clone size, J gene, D gene, CDR3 DNA, CDR3 protein. A D gene is named only where the DNA matches it firmly. Where a row states a size, it is once, few, many or the class of an expanded clone; other rows omit it.

TRBV6-2/TRBV6-3,many,TRBJ2-5,-,TGTGCCAGCAGTTATACCTCAGAGGGGACCCAGTACTTC,CASSYTSEGTQYF
TRBV5-4,many,TRBJ2-5,TRBD1,TGTGCCAGCAGCTTGTTACAGGGGGGCACGGAGACCCAGTACTTC,CASSLLQGGTETQYF
TRBV2,many,TRBJ2-7,TRBD2,TGTGCCAGCAGTGAGGGACTGGGAACTAGCGGGGGCTACGAGCAGTACTTC,CASSEGLGTSGGYEQYF
TRBV7-8,many,TRBJ1-1,TRBD1,TGTGCCAGCAGCTTAAAGAGGGACAGGGGACGCACTGAAGCTTTCTTT,CASSLKRDRGRTEAFF
TRBV20-1,many,TRBJ1-1,-,TGCAGTGCTAGAGAGGGACCCAAGTCCCAAGCTTTCTTT,CSAREGPKSQAFF
TRBV20-1,many,TRBJ2-3,TRBD2,TGCAGTGCTAGAGTCGGCGGGGGGGCAGATACGCAGTATTTT,CSARVGGGADTQYF
TRBV5-1,many,TRBJ2-3,TRBD2,TGCGCCAGCAGCTTGGACCCTAGCGGGAACACAGATACGCAGTATTTT,CASSLDPSGNTDTQYF
TRBV2,many,TRBJ2-2,TRBD2,TGTGCCAGCAGTGACCCGGGCGGGGGGGCCGCCGGGGAGCTGTTTTTT,CASSDPGGGAAGELFF
TRBV2,many,TRBJ1-5,-,TGTGCCAGCAGTGAACCGTCGGACCAGCCCCAGCATTTT,CASSEPSDQPQHF
TRBV5-8,many,TRBJ2-1,TRBD1,TGTGCCAGCAGCTTTGGGACAGGGAACAATGAGCAGTTCTTC,CASSFGTGNNEQFF
TRBV7-9,-,TRBJ1-2,-,TGTGCCAGCACCCTGGGGAGGGACTATGGCTACACCTTC,CASTLGRDYGYTF
TRBV24-1,many,TRBJ2-3,-,TGTGCCACCGGGGGGCTCACAGATACGCAGTATTTT,CATGGLTDTQYF
TRBV7-9,-,TRBJ2-5,TRBD2,TGTGCCAGCAGCTTAGTATGGACTAGCGGGGGGGAGACCCAGTACTTC,CASSLVWTSGGETQYF
TRBV5-5,-,TRBJ2-2,TRBD1,TGTGCCAGCAGCTTGGCCAGGGGACAGGCCACCGGGGAGCTGTTTTTT,CASSLARGQATGELFF
TRBV7-9,many,TRBJ1-6,-,TGTGCCAGCAGCTTAATGCCGGACAGCCCGGTGGGTTCACCCCTCCACTTT,CASSLMPDSPVGSPLHF
TRBV4-1,-,TRBJ2-2,-,TGCGCCAGCAGTCCAGTAGGGTCCACCGGGGAGCTGTTTTTT,CASSPVGSTGELFF
TRBV9,-,TRBJ2-3,-,TGTGCCAGCAGCGTAGACGCAGATACGCAGTATTTT,CASSVDADTQYF
TRBV2,few,TRBJ2-7,-,TGTGCCAGCAGTGAAGAGCCGGGGGAGCAGTACTTC,CASSEEPGEQYF
TRBV7-3,many,TRBJ2-7,-,TGTGCCAGCAGCTTAACTGCCGGGTACGAGCAGTACTTC,CASSLTAGYEQYF
TRBV7-9,few,TRBJ1-4,-,TGTGCCAGCAGCTTCCTAGGACGGATGGATGAAAAACTGTTTTTT,CASSFLGRMDEKLFF
TRBV7-3,many,TRBJ2-3,TRBD2,TGTGCCAGCAGCCCCCGACCGGGACTAGCGGGGAGCCCGGCCCGGACAGATACGCAGTATTTT,CASSPRPGLAGSPARTDTQYF